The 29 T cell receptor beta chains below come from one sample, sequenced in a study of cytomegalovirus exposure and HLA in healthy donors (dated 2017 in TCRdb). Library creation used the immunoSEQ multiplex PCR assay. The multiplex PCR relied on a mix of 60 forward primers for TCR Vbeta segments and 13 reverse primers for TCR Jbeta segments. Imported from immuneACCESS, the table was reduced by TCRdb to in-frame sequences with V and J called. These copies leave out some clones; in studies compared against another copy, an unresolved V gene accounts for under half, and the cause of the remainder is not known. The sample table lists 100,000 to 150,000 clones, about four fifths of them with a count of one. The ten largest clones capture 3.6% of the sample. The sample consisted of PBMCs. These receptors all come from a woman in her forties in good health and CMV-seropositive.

Here the CDR3 DNA reads TGTGCCAGCAGTTTAGATCCTACGCGGCTAGCAGACTCCTACAATGAGCAGTTCTTC. It specifies CASSLDPTRLADSYNEQFF. The chain uses TRBV27 and TRBJ2-1; D may be TRBD2 (5 bases). The CDR3 covers 19 residues. The V end was cut by 2 bases, the J end by 0 bases, with 20 bases between. In germline, CDR1 is MNHEY, CDR2 SMNVEV (reference sequence).

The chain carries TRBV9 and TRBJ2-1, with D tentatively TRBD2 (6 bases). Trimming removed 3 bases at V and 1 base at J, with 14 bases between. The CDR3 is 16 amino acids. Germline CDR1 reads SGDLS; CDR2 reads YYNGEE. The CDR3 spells CASSATGTPSYNEQFF. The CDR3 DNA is TGTGCCAGCAGCGCTACCGGGACTCCATCCTACAATGAGCAGTTCTTC.

The CDR3 coding sequence is TGTGCCAGCAGCTTAGCAGGCGTAGGGGGGGTGTATCAGCCCCAGCATTTT. This encodes CASSLAGVGGVYQPQHF. The genes are TRBV7-9 and TRBJ1-5, with D tentatively TRBD1 (6 bases). Trimming cost V 0 bases and J 5 bases, with 17 bases left between them. The CDR3 is 17 amino acids. CDR1 and CDR2 (germline): SEHNR, FQNEAQ (reference sequence).

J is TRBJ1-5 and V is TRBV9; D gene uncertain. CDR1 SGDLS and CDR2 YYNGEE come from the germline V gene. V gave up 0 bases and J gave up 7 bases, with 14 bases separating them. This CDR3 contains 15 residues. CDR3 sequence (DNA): TGTGCCAGCAGCGTAGAAGGGAGGGAAGGGCAGCCCCAGCATTTT. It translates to CASSVEGREGQPQHF.

CDR3 region: CATSRATGGQGFYEQYF. The CDR3 bases are TGTGCCACCAGCAGAGCAACGGGGGGACAGGGGTTCTACGAGCAGTACTTC. The chain employs TRBV15 and TRBJ2-7, with 10 bases identical to TRBD1. V was pared by 1 base and J by 3 bases, with 9 bases of the junction left unmatched. This CDR3 has 17 amino acids. CDR1 and CDR2 (germline): LNHNV, YYDKDF (reference sequence).

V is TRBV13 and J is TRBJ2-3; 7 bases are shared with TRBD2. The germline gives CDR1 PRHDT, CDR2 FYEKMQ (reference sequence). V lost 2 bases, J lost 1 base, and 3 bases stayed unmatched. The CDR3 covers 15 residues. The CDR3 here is CASSLTSVGTDTQYF. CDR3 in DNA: TGTGCCAGCAGCTTAACTAGCGTGGGCACAGATACGCAGTATTTT. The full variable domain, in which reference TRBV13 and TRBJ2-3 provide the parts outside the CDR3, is AAGVIQSPRHLIKEKRETATLKCYPIPRHDTVYWYQQGPGQDPQFLISFYEKMQSDKGSIPDRFSAQQFSDYHSELNMSSLELGDSALYFCASSLTSVGTDTQYFGPGTRLTVL.

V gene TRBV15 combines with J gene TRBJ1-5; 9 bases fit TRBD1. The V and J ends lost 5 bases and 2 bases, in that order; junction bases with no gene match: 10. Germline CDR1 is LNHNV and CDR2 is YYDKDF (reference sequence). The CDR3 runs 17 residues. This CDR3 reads CATSAHRGPGGNQPQHF. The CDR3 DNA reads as TGTGCCACCAGCGCACACAGGGGGCCTGGTGGCAATCAGCCCCAGCATTTT. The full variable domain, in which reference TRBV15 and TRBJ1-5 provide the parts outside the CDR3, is DAMVIQNPRYQVTQFGKPVTLSCSQTLNHNVMYWYQQKSSQAPKLLFHYYDKDFNNEADTPDNFQSRRPNTSFCFLDIRSPGLGDTAMYLCATSAHRGPGGNQPQHFGDGTRLSIL.

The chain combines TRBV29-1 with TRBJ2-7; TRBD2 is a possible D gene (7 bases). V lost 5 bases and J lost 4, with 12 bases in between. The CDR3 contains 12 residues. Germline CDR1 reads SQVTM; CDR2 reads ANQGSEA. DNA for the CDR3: TGCAGCGTTCGGGGGGCGCGATACGAGCAGTACTTC. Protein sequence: CSVRGARYEQYF.

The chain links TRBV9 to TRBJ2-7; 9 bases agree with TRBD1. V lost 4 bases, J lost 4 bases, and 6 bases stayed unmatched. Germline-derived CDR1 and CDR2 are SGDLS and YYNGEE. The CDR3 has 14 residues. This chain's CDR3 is CASSPRDREYEQYF. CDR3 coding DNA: TGTGCCAGCAGCCCTAGGGACAGGGAGTACGAGCAGTACTTC.

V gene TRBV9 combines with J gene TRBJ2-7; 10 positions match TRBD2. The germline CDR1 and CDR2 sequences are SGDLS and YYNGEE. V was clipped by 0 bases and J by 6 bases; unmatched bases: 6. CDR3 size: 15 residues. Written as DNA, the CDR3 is TGTGCCAGCAGCGTAGTGGGGCTAGCGGGAGCCGAGCAGTACTTC. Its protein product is CASSVVGLAGAEQYF.

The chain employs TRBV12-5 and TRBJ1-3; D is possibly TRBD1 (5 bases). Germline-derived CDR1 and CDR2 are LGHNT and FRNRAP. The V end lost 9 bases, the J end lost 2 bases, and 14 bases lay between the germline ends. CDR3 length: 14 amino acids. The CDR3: CASRGEGAGNTIYF. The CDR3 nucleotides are TGTGCTAGCCGGGGGGAGGGCGCTGGAAACACCATATATTTT.

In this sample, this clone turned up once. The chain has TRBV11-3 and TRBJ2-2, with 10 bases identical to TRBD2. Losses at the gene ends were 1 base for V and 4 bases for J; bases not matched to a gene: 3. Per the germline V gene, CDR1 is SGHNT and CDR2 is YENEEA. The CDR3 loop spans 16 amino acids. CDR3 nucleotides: TGTGCCAGCAGCTTAGCGCTAGCGGGAGTCACCGGGGAGCTGTTTTTT. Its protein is CASSLALAGVTGELFF.

The CDR3 spells CASSVLDRVGPQHF. The CDR3 region has the DNA TGTGCCAGCAGCGTATTGGACAGGGTAGGGCCCCAGCATTTT. This chain uses TRBV9 with TRBJ1-5, with 8 bases fitting TRBD1. The CDR3 runs 14 residues. J was trimmed by 9 bases and V by 1 base; bases with no gene match: 6. CDR1 is SGDLS and CDR2 is YYNGEE in the germline V gene.

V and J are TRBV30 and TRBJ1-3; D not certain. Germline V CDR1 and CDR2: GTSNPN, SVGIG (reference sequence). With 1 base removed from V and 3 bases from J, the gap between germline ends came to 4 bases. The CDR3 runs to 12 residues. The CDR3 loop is CAWSAGGNTIYF. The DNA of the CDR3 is TGTGCCTGGAGTGCGGGTGGAAACACCATATATTTT. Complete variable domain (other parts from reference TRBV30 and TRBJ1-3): SQTIHQWPATLVQPVGSPLSLECTVEGTSNPNLYWYRQAAGRGLQLLFYSVGIGQISSEVPQNLSASRPQDRQFILSSKKLLLSDSGFYLCAWSAGGNTIYFGEGSWLTVV.

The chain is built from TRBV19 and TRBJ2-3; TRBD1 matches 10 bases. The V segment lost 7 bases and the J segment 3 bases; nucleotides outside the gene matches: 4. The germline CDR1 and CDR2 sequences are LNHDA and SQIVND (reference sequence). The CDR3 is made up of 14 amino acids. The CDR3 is CASNPGQGTDTQYF. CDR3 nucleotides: TGTGCCAGTAATCCGGGACAGGGGACAGATACGCAGTATTTT.

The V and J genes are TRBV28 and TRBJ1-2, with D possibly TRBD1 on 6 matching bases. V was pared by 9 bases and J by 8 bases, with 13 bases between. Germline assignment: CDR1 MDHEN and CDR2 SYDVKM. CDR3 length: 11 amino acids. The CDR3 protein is CASEGGVGYTF. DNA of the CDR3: TGTGCCAGTGAAGGGGGGGTGGGCTACACCTTC.

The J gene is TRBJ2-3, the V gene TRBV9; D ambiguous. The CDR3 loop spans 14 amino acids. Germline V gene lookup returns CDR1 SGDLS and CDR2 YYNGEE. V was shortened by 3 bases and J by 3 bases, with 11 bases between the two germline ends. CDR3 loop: CASSGGTATDTQYF. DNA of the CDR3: TGTGCCAGCAGCGGAGGTACTGCTACAGATACGCAGTATTTT.

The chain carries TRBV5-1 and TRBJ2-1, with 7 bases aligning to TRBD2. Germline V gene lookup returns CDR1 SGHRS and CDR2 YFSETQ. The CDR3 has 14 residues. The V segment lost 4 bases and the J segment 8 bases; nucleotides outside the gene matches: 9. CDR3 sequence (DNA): TGCGCCAGCAGCACGGAAGCGGGAAACCATGAGCAGTTCTTC. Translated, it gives CASSTEAGNHEQFF.

The CDR3 sequence: CASSVGSSSYEQYF. CDR3 nucleotide sequence: TGTGCCAGCAGCGTAGGATCTAGTAGCTACGAGCAGTACTTC. V and J are TRBV9 and TRBJ2-7; no reliable D call. CDR3 length: 14 residues. V dropped 0 bases and J dropped 3 bases, with 10 bases sitting between them. The germline gives CDR1 SGDLS, CDR2 YYNGEE.

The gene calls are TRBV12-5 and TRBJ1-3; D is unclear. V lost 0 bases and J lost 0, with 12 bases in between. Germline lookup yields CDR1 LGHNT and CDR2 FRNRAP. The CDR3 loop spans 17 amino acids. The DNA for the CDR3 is TGTGCTAGTGGTTTGGTAACTAGTAGAACCTCTGGAAACACCATATATTTT. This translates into CASGLVTSRTSGNTIYF.

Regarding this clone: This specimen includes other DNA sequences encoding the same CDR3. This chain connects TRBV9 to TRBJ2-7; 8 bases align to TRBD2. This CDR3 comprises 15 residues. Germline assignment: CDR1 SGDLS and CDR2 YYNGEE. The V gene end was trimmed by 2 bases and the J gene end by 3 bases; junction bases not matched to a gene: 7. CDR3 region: CASSVGTSGLYEQYF. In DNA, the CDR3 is TGTGCCAGCAGCGTTGGAACTAGCGGCCTCTACGAGCAGTACTTC.

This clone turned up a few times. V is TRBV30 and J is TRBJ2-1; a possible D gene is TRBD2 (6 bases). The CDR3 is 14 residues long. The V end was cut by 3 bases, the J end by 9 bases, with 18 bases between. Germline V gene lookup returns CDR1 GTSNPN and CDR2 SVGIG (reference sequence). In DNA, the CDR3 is TGTGCCTGGAGAGACGTAGCGGTGGGTCCTGAGCAGTTCTTC. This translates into CAWRDVAVGPEQFF.

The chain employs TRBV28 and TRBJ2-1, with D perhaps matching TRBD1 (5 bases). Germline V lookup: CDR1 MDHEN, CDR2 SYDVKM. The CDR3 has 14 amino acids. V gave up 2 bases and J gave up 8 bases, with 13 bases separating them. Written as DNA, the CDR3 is TGTGCCAGCAGTTTACTGGCAGGGATTGATGAGCAGTTCTTC. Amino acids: CASSLLAGIDEQFF.

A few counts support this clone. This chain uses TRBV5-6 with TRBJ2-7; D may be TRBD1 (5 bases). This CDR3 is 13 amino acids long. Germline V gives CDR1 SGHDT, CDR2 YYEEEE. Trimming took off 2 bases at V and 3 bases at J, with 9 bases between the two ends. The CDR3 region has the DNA TGTGCCAGCAGCTTCGTGACAGACTACGAGCAGTACTTC. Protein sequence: CASSFVTDYEQYF.

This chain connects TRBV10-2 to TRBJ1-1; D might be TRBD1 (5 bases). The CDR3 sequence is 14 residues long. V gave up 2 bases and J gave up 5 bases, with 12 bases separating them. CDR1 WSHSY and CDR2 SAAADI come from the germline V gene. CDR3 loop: CASSEGSRGTEAFF. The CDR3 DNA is TGCGCCAGCAGTGAGGGGTCTCGGGGGACTGAAGCTTTCTTT.

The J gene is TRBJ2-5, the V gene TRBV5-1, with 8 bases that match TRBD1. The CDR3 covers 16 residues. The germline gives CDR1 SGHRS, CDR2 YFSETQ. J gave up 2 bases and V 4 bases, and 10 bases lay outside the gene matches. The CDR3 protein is CASSTGGSWGQETQYF. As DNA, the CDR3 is TGCGCCAGCAGCACAGGGGGTTCATGGGGGCAAGAGACCCAGTACTTC.

CDR3 sequence reads: CASSDRDTTYNEQFF. CDR3 sequence (DNA): TGTGCCAGCAGTGACCGGGACACCACCTACAATGAGCAGTTCTTC. This chain uses TRBV25-1 with TRBJ2-1; D possibly corresponds to TRBD1 (6 bases). The CDR3 is 15 amino acids. CDR1 and CDR2 from the germline V gene are MGHDK and SYGVNS. V was pared by 3 bases and J by 2 bases, with 11 bases between. Based on the CDR3 plus reference TRBV25-1 and TRBJ2-1, the full variable domain is EADIYQTPRYLVIGTGKKITLECSQTMGHDKMYWYQQDPGMELHLIHYSYGVNSTEKGDLSSESTVSRIRTEHFPLTLESARPSHTSQYLCASSDRDTTYNEQFFGPGTRLTVL.

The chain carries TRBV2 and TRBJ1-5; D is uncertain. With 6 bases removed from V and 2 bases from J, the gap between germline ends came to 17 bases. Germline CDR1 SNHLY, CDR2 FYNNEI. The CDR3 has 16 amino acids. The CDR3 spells CASRRSGPGGNQPQHF. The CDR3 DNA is TGTGCCAGCAGAAGGAGCGGTCCGGGTGGCAATCAGCCCCAGCATTTT.

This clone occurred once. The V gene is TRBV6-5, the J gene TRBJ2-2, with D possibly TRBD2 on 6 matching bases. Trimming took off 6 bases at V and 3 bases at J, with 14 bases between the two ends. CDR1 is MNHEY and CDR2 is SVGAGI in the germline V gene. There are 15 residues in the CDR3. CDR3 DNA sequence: TGTGCCAGCAGACCCGAAGCGGGTCACACCGGGGAGCTGTTTTTT. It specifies CASRPEAGHTGELFF.